A selection of T cell receptor beta chains follows, all from one sample in a study of Ad26.COV2.S vaccination and SARS-CoV-2 variants. Assay: immunoSEQ multiplex PCR; the TCRdb copy retains only in-frame clones and omits some. The sample has 300,000 to 450,000 clones, around 84% seen once. Sequencing used peripheral blood, obtained in a trial of Ad26.COV2.S vaccine versus placebo. The receptors come from a person aged 18-60 years who received the Ad26.COV2.S COVID-19 vaccine or a placebo. CDR3s include the opening cysteine and the closing phenylalanine or tryptophan. A D gene is named only where the DNA matches it firmly. Only part of the rows carry a size: once, few, many, or a class if the clone is expanded.

>TRBJ2-7|NA|TRBV5-1|TRBD2
TGCGCCAGCAGCTTGGATCCTAGCGGGGTAATCGAGCAGTACTTC
CASSLDPSGVIEQYF
>TRBJ2-5|NA|TRBV30|NA
TGTGCCTTTTCGACGGATCAAGAGACCCAGTACTTC
CAFSTDQETQYF
>TRBJ1-4|NA|TRBV10-1|NA
TGCGCCAGCAGTGACTGGTTAGAGGTAACTAATGAAAAACTGTTTTTT
CASSDWLEVTNEKLFF
>TRBJ2-7|NA|TRBV4-1|NA
TGCGCCAGCAGCCCGACAGGATCCTACGAGCAGTACTTC
CASSPTGSYEQYF
>TRBJ1-2|NA|TRBV19|TRBD1
TGTGCCAGTACTGGCGGTCGGGACAGGAGATATGGCTACACCTTC
CASTGGRDRRYGYTF
>TRBJ1-1|NA|TRBV18|NA
TGTGCCAGCTCACCCCAGAAGTTGAACACTGAAGCTTTCTTT
CASSPQKLNTEAFF
>TRBJ2-4|NA|TRBV5-6|NA
TGTGCCAGCAGCTCCTTTAAGGGGGGGCTAGCCAAAAACATTCAGTACTTC
CASSSFKGGLAKNIQYF
>TRBJ1-5|NA|TRBV27|NA
TGTGCCAGCAGTTTACTCCCGCTCCGGGACTTGGAACGGCCCCAGCATTTT
CASSLLPLRDLERPQHF
>TRBJ1-2|NA|TRBV7-9|NA
TGTGCCAGCAGCTTAGTTGGGGCTAACTATGGCTACACCTTC
CASSLVGANYGYTF
>TRBJ2-1|few|TRBV30|TRBD2
TGTGCCTGGAGTGTTGGTCTAGCGGCGGGGAATGAGCAGTTCTTC
CAWSVGLAAGNEQFF
>TRBJ1-5|few|TRBV18|NA
TGTGCCAGCTCACCACCGGGTGGGCAGCCCCAGCATTTT
CASSPPGGQPQHF
>TRBJ2-2|NA|TRBV19|NA
TGTGCCACGGCAGCCATCAACACCGGGGAGCTGTTTTTT
CATAAINTGELFF
>TRBJ2-7|NA|TRBV19|TRBD1
TGTGCCAGTAGTGGAATGGACAGGGGGCCTTACGAGCAGTACTTC
CASSGMDRGPYEQYF
>TRBJ2-2|NA|TRBV24-1|NA
TGTGCCACCAGTAGCCCGGGGACCGGGGAGCTGTTTTTT
CATSSPGTGELFF
>TRBJ2-2|NA|TRBV14|NA
TGTGCCAGCAGCTTAGGTCCGGGGGAGCTGTTTTTT
CASSLGPGELFF
>TRBJ2-3|NA|TRBV7-8|NA
TGTGCCAGCAACAGCTTATGGGTGAGCACAGATACGCAGTATTTT
CASNSLWVSTDTQYF
>TRBJ1-5|once|TRBV4-1|NA
TGCGCCAGCAGCCCAGCAGAGGGCGCGGGCAATCAGCCCCAGCATTTT
CASSPAEGAGNQPQHF
>TRBJ2-2|NA|TRBV5-1|TRBD2
TGCGCCAGCAGCTTGGGGCCAGCGGGAGGGAACACCGGGGAGCTGTTTTTT
CASSLGPAGGNTGELFF
>TRBJ2-3|NA|TRBV4-3|TRBD2
TGCGCCAGCAGCCTTGGGACTAGCGGGGTCACAGATACGCAGTATTTT
CASSLGTSGVTDTQYF
>TRBJ1-4|NA|TRBV27|NA
TGTGCCAGCAGTTCGGAAGGAAAACTGTTTTTT
CASSSEGKLFF
>TRBJ1-5|few|TRBV19|TRBD1
TGTGCCAGTAGTACCACAGGGGAGTGGGAGCCCCAGCATTTT
CASSTTGEWEPQHF
>TRBJ1-5|NA|TRBV18|NA
TGTGCCAGCTCACCAGCATATAGCAATCAGCCCCAGCATTTT
CASSPAYSNQPQHF
>TRBJ2-7|NA|TRBV5-1|TRBD2
TGCGCCAGCAGCTTGCAAGGCGGGAGGGCCCGCGAGCAGTACTTC
CASSLQGGRAREQYF
>TRBJ1-5|NA|TRBV10-3|NA
TGTGCCATCAGTGAAAAAGGCAATCAGCCCCAGCATTTT
CAISEKGNQPQHF
>TRBJ1-5|NA|TRBV12-1|NA
TGTGCCAGCAGACCCGGAGACAATCAGCCCCAGCATTTT
CASRPGDNQPQHF
>TRBJ1-1|NA|TRBV7-9|TRBD1
TGTGCCAGCAGCCAACATCCTAGGACAGGGGATAACACTGAAGCTTTCTTT
CASSQHPRTGDNTEAFF
>TRBJ1-5|NA|TRBV23-1|NA
TGCGCCAGCAGTCAAGTTAGGGGTCGAGGCAATCAGCCCCAGCATTTT
CASSQVRGRGNQPQHF
>TRBJ2-2|once|TRBV10-3|NA
TGTGCCATCAGTGAGGTAAAGGGTAGGACCACCAGGGAGCTGTTTTTT
CAISEVKGRTTRELFF
>TRBJ1-2|few|TRBV29-1|NA
TGCAGCGCCACCGGGACAAACTATGGCTACACCTTC
CSATGTNYGYTF
>TRBJ2-7|NA|TRBV18|TRBD1
TGTGCCAGCTCACCTGGGGACAGGGGGCGATCCTACGAGCAGTACTTC
CASSPGDRGRSYEQYF
>TRBJ1-6|NA|TRBV20-1|NA
TGCAGTGCTAGTTATGGCCTTTCCCTCCACTTT
CSASYGLSLHF
>TRBJ1-4|once|TRBV30|NA
TGTGCCTGGAATGCAGGAACTAATGAAAAACTGTTTTTT
CAWNAGTNEKLFF
>TRBJ2-2|NA|TRBV30|TRBD2
TGTGCCTGGAGTGTAATTGGGGGGGGTAGCACCGGGGAGCTGTTTTTT
CAWSVIGGGSTGELFF
>TRBJ2-5|NA|TRBV18|TRBD2
TGTGCCAGCTCCCCGCTATTTAGCGGGAGTCGGCAAGAGACCCAGTACTTC
CASSPLFSGSRQETQYF
>TRBJ1-5|NA|TRBV5-6|NA
TGTGCCAGCAGCTTGCGACAGGCCTTCAATCAGCCCCAGCATTTT
CASSLRQAFNQPQHF
>TRBJ2-7|NA|TRBV30|TRBD2
TGTGCCGGGAGGGGTGGGCGGACCTACGAGCAGTACTTC
CAGRGGRTYEQYF
>TRBJ2-1|NA|TRBV5-4|TRBD2
TGTGCCAGCAGCTTGGATCCTAGCGGGAGGAGGACCTACAATGAGCAGTTCTTC
CASSLDPSGRRTYNEQFF
>TRBJ2-3|NA|TRBV7-2|TRBD2
TGTGCCAGCAGCTCGGCTAGCGGGGCCATAGGAAATACGCAGTATTTT
CASSSASGAIGNTQYF
>TRBJ2-1|NA|TRBV24-1|NA
TGTGCCACCAGTGATAGGTCCTACAATGAGCAGTTCTTC
CATSDRSYNEQFF
>TRBJ1-4|NA|TRBV5-6|TRBD1
TGTGCCAGCAGTGAAACAGGGGTAGAAAAACTGTTTTTT
CASSETGVEKLFF
>TRBJ2-5|NA|TRBV19|NA
TGTGCCAGTAGTCTAGGCGGGACACCTGGACGGGAGACCCAGTACTTC
CASSLGGTPGRETQYF
>TRBJ2-1|NA|TRBV27|NA
TGTGCCAGCAGCAGAAGGACGGCCGACAATGAGCAGTTCTTC
CASSRRTADNEQFF
>TRBJ2-1|NA|TRBV3-1/TRBV3-2|NA
TGTGCCACGGCTAGTTACAATGAGCAGTTCTTC
CATASYNEQFF
>TRBJ2-2|NA|TRBV3-1/TRBV3-2|NA
TGTGCCAGCAGTGCCCTGCGGGCCAAGAACACCGGGGAGCTGTTTTTT
CASSALRAKNTGELFF
>TRBJ2-6|NA|TRBV6-2/TRBV6-3|NA
TGTGCCAGCAGCCGTGGGGACGGCCCCTCTGGGGCCAACGTCCTGACTTTC
CASSRGDGPSGANVLTF
>TRBJ2-3|NA|TRBV7-2|TRBD1
TGTGCCAGCAGCTTAAGGGGGCGAAGCACAGATACGCAGTATTTT
CASSLRGRSTDTQYF
>TRBJ2-1|NA|TRBV5-8|NA
TGTGCCAGCACCTTAAGGAGGGGCACTTACAATGAGCAGTTCTTC
CASTLRRGTYNEQFF
>TRBJ2-5|NA|TRBV20-1|NA
TGCAGTGCTCAAAGACCGCCTCTTAACTTC
CSAQRPPLNF
>TRBJ1-3|NA|TRBV9|TRBD1
TGTGCCAGCAGCACTACCGGGACAGCCTCTGGAAACACCATATATTTT
CASSTTGTASGNTIYF
>TRBJ1-6|few|TRBV6-6|NA
TGTGCCAGCAGTGCCCGCCGGGCTCGAGATTCACCCCTCCACTTT
CASSARRARDSPLHF
>TRBJ1-1|NA|TRBV19|NA
TGTGCTCAAAGGGAGGAAGCTTTCTTT
CAQREEAFF
>TRBJ2-3|NA|TRBV11-2|TRBD2
TGTGCCAGCAGCTCCACACGACTAGCGGGCACAGATACGCAGTATTTT
CASSSTRLAGTDTQYF
>TRBJ2-2|few|TRBV6-4|NA
TGTGCCAGCAGTGACAATTCGAGACCGAACACCGGGGAGCTGTTTTTT
CASSDNSRPNTGELFF
>TRBJ2-7|once|TRBV5-4|NA
TGTGCCAGCAGCGGCGGGACTTCCTACGAGCAGTACTTC
CASSGGTSYEQYF
>TRBJ2-3|NA|TRBV5-6|NA
TGTGCCAGCAGCTTGGGTTCCGGGTGGGCGGCAGATACGCAGTATTTT
CASSLGSGWAADTQYF
>TRBJ1-5|NA|TRBV7-8|NA
TGTGCCAGCAGCTTAATGGGCAATCAGCCCCAGCATTTT
CASSLMGNQPQHF
>TRBJ1-2|NA|TRBV7-9|TRBD1
TGTGCCAGCAGCTATGCCGGGACAGGGGGCTATGGCTACACCTTC
CASSYAGTGGYGYTF
>TRBJ1-1|NA|TRBV7-2|TRBD1
TGTGCCAGCAGCCGGGCGACAGGGGTCGCTGAAGCTTTCTTT
CASSRATGVAEAFF
>TRBJ2-2|NA|TRBV3-1/TRBV3-2|TRBD2
TGTGCCAGCAGCCAAGGGGTCGGCGCGGGGGGTCCGAACACCGGGGAGCTGTTTTTT
CASSQGVGAGGPNTGELFF